These T cell receptor beta chains were read from a single sample in a study of CD8 T cells in Susac syndrome. TCRdb reprocessed the immunoSEQ multiplex PCR reads via MiXCR and lists one record per CDR3 protein. The sample yields some 140,000 distinct CDR3 sequences, around 95% seen once. Sample: CD8+ T cells from PBMCs. These receptors came from a human donor with Susac syndrome. The CDR3 runs from the conserved cysteine through the conserved F or W. The D gene is left open where the match is weak. The size entry is marked missing in some rows and otherwise reads once, few, many or a size class.

TRBD2	-	TRBV5-4	TRBJ2-7	CASSLSAGGLSEQYF	TGTGCCAGCAGCTTGTCAGCGGGAGGGTTGTCCGAGCAGTACTTC
-	-	TRBV3-1	TRBJ1-2	CASSQDSYGYTF	TGTGCCAGCAGCCAGGACAGCTATGGCTACACCTTC
TRBD1	-	TRBV15	TRBJ1-1	CATLGTGEAFF	TGTGCCACGCTTGGGACAGGAGAAGCTTTCTTT
-	-	TRBV6-5	TRBJ1-1	CASSSSGGLGTEAFF	TGTGCCAGCAGTTCCTCAGGCGGGCTGGGCACTGAAGCTTTCTTT
-	-	TRBV7-7	TRBJ1-2	CASTPLQGTNGYTF	TGTGCTAGCACCCCCCTCCAGGGGACCAATGGCTACACCTTC
-	-	TRBV28	TRBJ1-5	CASSSDGGNQPQHF	TGTGCCAGCAGTTCCGACGGAGGGAATCAGCCCCAGCATTTT
-	-	TRBV27	TRBJ2-7	CASSWTIGYEQYF	TGTGCCAGCAGTTGGACCATAGGCTACGAGCAGTACTTC
-	-	TRBV4-1	TRBJ2-1	CASSGDHLESAYNEQFF	TGCGCCAGCAGCGGAGATCATTTAGAGAGCGCCTACAATGAGCAGTTCTTC
-	-	TRBV13	TRBJ1-5	CASSLGPQPQHF	TGTGCCAGCAGCTTAGGCCCCCAGCCCCAGCATTTT
TRBD2	-	TRBV11-2	TRBJ2-2	CASSPTHGLAGVGTGELFF	TGTGCCAGCAGCCCGACCCATGGCCTAGCGGGAGTTGGAACCGGGGAGCTGTTTTTT
-	-	TRBV24-1	TRBJ2-7	CATSQEVRPYEQYF	TGTGCCACCAGCCAGGAGGTCCGACCCTACGAGCAGTACTTC
-	once	TRBV21-1	TRBJ2-3	CASSIGTVSTDTQYF	TGTGCCAGCAGCATAGGGACCGTTAGCACAGATACGCAGTATTTT
TRBD2	once	TRBV7-6	TRBJ2-5	CASSTGLAGEYQETQYF	TGTGCCAGCAGCACGGGACTAGCGGGAGAGTACCAAGAGACCCAGTACTTC
-	-	TRBV27	TRBJ2-3	CASTRGHSTDTQYF	TGTGCCAGCACCCGTGGACATAGCACAGATACGCAGTATTTT
TRBD1	-	TRBV27	TRBJ1-2	CASSPGTGVDYGYTF	TGTGCCAGCAGTCCCGGGACAGGGGTTGACTATGGCTACACCTTC